This T cell receptor beta chain emerged from a study of blood T cells in healthy people across ages (dated by TCRdb to 2015 to 2017). As for the study more broadly: In model experiments, template switching captured roughly one uniquely barcoded TCR beta cDNA molecule for every two T cells. The study measured age-related changes in TCR beta repertoire diversity using deep sequencing normalized with unique cDNA molecular identifiers. The donors were divided into four age groups: young (average around 16 years), middle-aged (over 35), aged (approximately 59) and long-lived (about 80). To avoid experimental bias, donors of different ages were randomly spread across the sequencing lanes. For two donors (one aged 18 to 30 and one aged 80 or older), the study analyzed two additional independent replicas of 1 million unique cDNA reads from the same blood draw.

Its CDR3 holds 13 amino acids, cysteine through phenylalanine. The only DNA kept is the CDR3, 39 bases in frame from the first base. Here V drops 7 bases and J drops 2 bases, and the junction holds 2 bases not matched to any gene. CDR1 is given as KGHSH and CDR2 as LQKENI, both from the germline V gene. Donors were 39 systemically healthy Caucasian individuals from Russia aged roughly 6 to 95 years. Roughly 10 milliliters of peripheral blood were drawn from each donor into EDTA-treated Vacutainer tubes. Ficoll-Paque density-gradient centrifugation was used to isolate PBMCs, with at least 7 million obtained per sample. Total RNA, at least 5 micrograms per sample, was extracted from PBMCs with Trizol reagent. The percentages of naive CD45RAhigh/CD27high T cells were determined by flow cytometry on a PBMC aliquot from every donor. Library preparation used 5' RACE. These reads were obtained on an Illumina HiSeq 2500. The second PCR ran for roughly 7 to 12 cycles and used a J-beta primer mix along with a sample-barcoded 5' primer. A unique molecular identifier was introduced onto each TCR beta cDNA molecule by a template-switch 5' adaptor carrying 12 random nucleotides. At least 2.5 million CDR3-containing paired-end reads were obtained from each sample. First-strand cDNA synthesis was performed from all RNA using the Mint cDNA synthesis kit, with priming by a TRBC-specific oligonucleotide. Following uracil-DNA glycosylase treatment, a first 18-cycle PCR with universal primers M1SS and BC2_uni_R was performed on all cDNA. Regarding the original processing steps: Normalization of each sample was performed by random selection of 1 million high-quality reads, each carrying a distinct molecular identifier. Reads sharing molecular identifiers were discarded rather than binned into consensus sequences. MiTCR, with a Q25 quality threshold and the strictest error-elimination algorithm, was used for CDR3 identification, clonotype clustering and error correction. A nonparametric unseen species model with Euler transformation was used to estimate a lower bound on total TCR beta diversity. TCRdb reanalyzed the raw reads on its own, using fastp at Q25 for trimming and MiXCR for clone calling, and kept in-frame beta chains. When rows share a CDR3 protein, they turn into one entry using the most common DNA and genes. The authors' filters were not applied to this entry. The sample table contains around 620,000 distinct CDR3 sequences; only one count was recorded for about 25% of them. Under 20% of the sample is in the top ten clones.

The investigation overall reported the following: Compared with the aged group, more naive CD4+ T cells, fewer expanded clones and increased TCR diversity were shown by the long-lived group, suggesting age selection. There was a strong correlation between observed TCR beta diversity and the percentage of naive T cells measured by flow cytometry. Observed TCR beta diversity per million T cells fell roughly linearly with age, and a significant reduction was already apparent by age roughly 40. Estimates of total diversity based on one million sequenced T cells were considered lower bounds and underestimates. Donor CMV infection status was unknown, potentially confounding age-related changes in expanded clonotypes. Bulk unsorted PBMC profiling prevented conclusive comparison of naive and antigen-experienced compartments.

Worth noting for this clonotype: This receptor's antigen is unknown. Base qualities are not at hand, and no much larger clone is one base apart.

The receptor's source is a woman in her 70s in good health. Input material: blood. The V and J genes are TRBV18 and TRBJ2-7, and 10 junction bases match TRBD2. Here the CDR3 is given as CASLSGGAYEQYF. In nucleotides, the sequence is TGTGCCAGCTTAAGCGGGGGGGCCTACGAGCAGTACTTC.